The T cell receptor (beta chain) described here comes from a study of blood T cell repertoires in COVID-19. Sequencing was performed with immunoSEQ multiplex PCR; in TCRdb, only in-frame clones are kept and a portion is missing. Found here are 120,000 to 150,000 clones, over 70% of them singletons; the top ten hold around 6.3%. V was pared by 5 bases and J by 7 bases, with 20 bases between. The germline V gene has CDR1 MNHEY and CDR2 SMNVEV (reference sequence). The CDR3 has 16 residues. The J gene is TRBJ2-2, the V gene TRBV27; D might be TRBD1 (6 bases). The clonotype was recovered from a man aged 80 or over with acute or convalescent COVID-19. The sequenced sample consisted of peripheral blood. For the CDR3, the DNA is TGTGCCAGCAGTACCCGGGCAGGGGTTAGGGGCGGGGAGCTGTTTTTT. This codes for CASSTRAGVRGGELFF.